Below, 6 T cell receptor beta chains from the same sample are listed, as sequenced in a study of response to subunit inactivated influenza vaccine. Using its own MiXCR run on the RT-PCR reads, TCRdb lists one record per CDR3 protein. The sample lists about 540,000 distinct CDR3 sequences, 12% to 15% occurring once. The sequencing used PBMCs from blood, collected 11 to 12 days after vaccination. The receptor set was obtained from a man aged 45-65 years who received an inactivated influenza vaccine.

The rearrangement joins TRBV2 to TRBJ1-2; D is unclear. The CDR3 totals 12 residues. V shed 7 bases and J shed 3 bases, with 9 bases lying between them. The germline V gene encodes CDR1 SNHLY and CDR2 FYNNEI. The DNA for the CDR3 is TGTGCCAGCATGGTAGAAGACTATGGCTACACCTTC. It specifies CASMVEDYGYTF.

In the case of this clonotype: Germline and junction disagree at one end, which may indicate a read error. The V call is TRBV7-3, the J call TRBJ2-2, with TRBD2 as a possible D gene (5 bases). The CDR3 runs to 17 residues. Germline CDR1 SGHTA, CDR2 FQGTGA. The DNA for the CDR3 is TGTGCCAGCAGCATAACTAGTGCTGGAGGACACACCGGGGAGCTGTTTTTT. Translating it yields CASSITSAGGHTGELFF.

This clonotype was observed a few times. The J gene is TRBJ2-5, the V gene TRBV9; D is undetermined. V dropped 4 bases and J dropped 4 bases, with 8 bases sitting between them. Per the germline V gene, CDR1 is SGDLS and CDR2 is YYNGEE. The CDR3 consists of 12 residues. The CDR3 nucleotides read TGTGCCAGCAGCCCCTCCCTAGAGACCCAGTACTTC. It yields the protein CASSPSLETQYF. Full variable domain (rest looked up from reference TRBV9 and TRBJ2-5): DSGVTQTPKHLITATGQRVTLRCSPRSGDLSVYWYQQSLDQGLQFLIQYYNGEERAKGNILERFSAQQFPDLHSELNLSSLELGDSALYFCASSPSLETQYFGPGTRLLVL.

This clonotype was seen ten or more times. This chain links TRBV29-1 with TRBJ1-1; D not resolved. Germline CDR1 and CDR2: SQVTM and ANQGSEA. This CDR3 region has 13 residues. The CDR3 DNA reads TGCACCACCAGTCGTGAGAGGGACACTGAAGCTTTCTTT. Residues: CTTSRERDTEAFF. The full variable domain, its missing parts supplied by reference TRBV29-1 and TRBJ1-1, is SAVISQKPSRDICQRGTSLTIQCQVDSQVTMMFWYRQQPGQSLTLIATANQGSEATYESGFVIDKFPISRPNLTFSTLTVSNMSPEDSSIYLCTTSRERDTEAFFGQGTRLTVV.

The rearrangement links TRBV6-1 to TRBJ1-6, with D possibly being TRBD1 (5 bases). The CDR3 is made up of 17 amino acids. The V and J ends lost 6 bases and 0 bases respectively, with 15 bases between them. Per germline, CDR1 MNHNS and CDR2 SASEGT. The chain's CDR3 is CASSRATASSYNSPLHF. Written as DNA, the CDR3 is TGTGCCAGCAGCCGCGCGACAGCGAGCTCCTATAATTCACCCCTCCACTTT.

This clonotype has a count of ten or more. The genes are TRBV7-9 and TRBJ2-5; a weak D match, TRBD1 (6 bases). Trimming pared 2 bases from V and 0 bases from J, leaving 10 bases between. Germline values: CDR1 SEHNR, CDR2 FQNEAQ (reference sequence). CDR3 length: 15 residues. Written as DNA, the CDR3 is TGTGCCAGCAGCTTACAAGGGACACACCAAGAGACCCAGTACTTC. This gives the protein CASSLQGTHQETQYF.